This entry concerns a single T cell receptor beta chain. Its target is unknown. The data are from a study of CD8+ T cells in alopecia areata. Study context: The SALT score measured affected scalp surface percentage in treated patients.

Treatment noted: oral pan-JAK inhibitor, 5-10 mg twice daily. RNA was isolated and reverse transcribed to cDNA, the sequencing template. The assay was immunoSEQ multiplex PCR, and TCRdb's table has in-frame clones only and misses some. The table lists some 190,000 clones, roughly 46% of them singletons. V lost 4 bases and J lost 0; bases outside the gene matches: 12. The CDR3 spans 19 residues. Per germline, CDR1 SNHLY and CDR2 FYNNEI. Points from the study as a whole: Tofacitinib significantly reduced both scalp clonality and expanded CD8+ clones among the top 100. Scalp samples also yield sequences from resident alphabeta T cells of normal skin.

The source material was CD8+ T cells sorted from blood, sampled at week 52, from a patient treated with tofacitinib. The source of this sequence is a human donor with alopecia areata. The rearrangement uses TRBV2 and TRBJ2-2; 9 positions agree with TRBD2. DNA of the CDR3: TGTGCCAGCAGTGGGGAAGGGGTAGCGGGGGAGGCGAACACCGGGGAGCTGTTTTTT. Its protein product is CASSGEGVAGEANTGELFF.